Listed here is a single TCR beta chain. The record originates from a study of blood T cell repertoires in COVID-19. Clones were read by immunoSEQ multiplex PCR, and TCRdb kept only the in-frame ones, dropping some. The data contain a few hundred thousand clones, more than 65% of them singletons. Trimming removed 0 bases at V and 5 bases at J, with 11 bases between. Germline CDR1 is SGHKS and CDR2 is YYEKEE (reference sequence). The CDR3 sequence is 14 residues long. The chain employs TRBV5-5 and TRBJ2-5, with D unresolved. This receptor was taken from a woman aged 40 to 50 who had recovered from COVID-19. The sample was peripheral blood. The CDR3 here is CASSLGRPRETQYF. As DNA, the CDR3 is TGTGCCAGCAGCTTGGGACGACCGAGGGAGACCCAGTACTTC.